Listed below are T cell receptor beta chains from one sample, sequenced in a study of human T cells and chemical hapten exposure. A single record per CDR3 protein comes from TCRdb applying MiXCR to the RACE reads. Here the sample spans about 97,000 distinct CDR3 sequences, less than 35% being singletons. This specimen consisted of whole blood, obtained in connection with sensitization to the hapten diphenylcyclopropenone (DPC). Receptors originate from a man in his forties with alopecia areata. Some clones in this sample may be carry-over from other donors' samples. Each CDR3 is given with its conserved first and last residue. A D gene is named only where the DNA matches it firmly. Some rows have no size entry. The others give once, few or many, or a class for an expanded clone.

>TRBV27|TRBJ2-2|NA|TRBD2
CASSLLAGGGSTGELFF
TGTGCCAGCAGTTTATTGGCGGGAGGGGGATCCACCGGGGAGCTGTTTTTT
>TRBV12-3/TRBV12-4|TRBJ1-3|NA|NA
CASSLVSGSGNTIYF
TGTGCCAGCAGTTTAGTCTCAGGCTCTGGAAACACCATATATTTT
>TRBV24-1|TRBJ2-3|few|TRBD2
CATSDPHGSGDSTDTQYF
TGTGCCACCAGTGATCCCCATGGTAGCGGGGATAGCACAGATACGCAGTATTTT
>TRBV6-5|TRBJ1-1|NA|TRBD1
CASSYPQQGYRVF
TGTGCCAGCAGTTACCCCCAACAGGGGTATCGAGTCTTT
>TRBV27|TRBJ2-2|few|TRBD1
CASRGTGTNTGELFF
TGTGCCAGCAGGGGGACAGGGACAAACACCGGGGAGCTGTTTTTT
>TRBV20-1|TRBJ1-5|NA|NA
CSALDSHNQPQHF
TGCAGTGCCTTGGACAGCCACAATCAGCCCCAGCATTTT
>TRBV29-1|TRBJ2-7|few|TRBD2
CSVSGYDVTGRPYEQYF
TGCAGCGTAAGTGGCTACGACGTGACCGGGAGGCCCTACGAGCAGTACTTC
>TRBV5-1|TRBJ2-1|few|TRBD1
CASSSIPGTGGEQFF
TGCGCCAGCAGCTCTATTCCCGGGACAGGTGGGGAGCAGTTCTTC
>TRBV14|TRBJ2-7|NA|NA
CASSQVNTKAYEQYF
TGTGCCAGCAGCCAAGTGAACACGAAGGCGTACGAGCAGTACTTC
>TRBV7-8|TRBJ2-5|NA|TRBD1
CASSSATGGETQYF
TGTGCCAGCAGCTCAGCTACAGGGGGCGAGACCCAGTACTTC
>TRBV29-1|TRBJ2-1|few|NA
CSVVIRGNEQFF
TGCAGCGTTGTAATAAGGGGAAATGAGCAGTTCTTC
>TRBV11-1|TRBJ1-1|NA|NA
CASSLKGGNTEAFF
TGTGCCAGCAGCTTAAAGGGGGGGAACACTGAAGCTTTCTTT
>TRBV7-9|TRBJ2-1|NA|TRBD2
CASSKTSGSKDEQFF
TGTGCCAGCAGCAAAACTAGCGGGAGTAAAGATGAGCAGTTCTTC
>TRBV28|TRBJ1-2|NA|NA
CASSLLGANGYTF
TGTGCCAGCAGTTTATTGGGGGCTAATGGCTACACCTTC
>TRBV2|TRBJ1-4|few|TRBD1
CASSDYGTGTEKLFF
TGTGCCAGCAGTGACTACGGGACAGGGACGGAAAAACTGTTTTTT
>TRBV12-3/TRBV12-4|TRBJ2-3|NA|NA
CASSFSGEGDTQYF
TGTGCCAGCAGTTTTAGCGGAGAGGGAGATACGCAGTATTTT
>TRBV3-1|TRBJ2-7|NA|TRBD2
CASSSLAGDYEQYF
TGTGCCAGCAGCTCACTAGCGGGAGACTACGAGCAGTACTTC
>TRBV5-1|TRBJ2-3|NA|TRBD2
CASSPAGTSGSDTQYF
TGCGCCAGCAGCCCAGCCGGGACTAGCGGGAGCGATACGCAGTATTTT
>TRBV6-1|TRBJ1-2|NA|NA
CATSLGYGYTF
TGTGCCACCTCCCTCGGGTATGGCTACACCTTC
>TRBV6-5|TRBJ1-1|few|NA
CASKGHLKTNTEAFF
TGTGCCAGCAAAGGACATTTAAAAACGAACACTGAAGCTTTCTTT
>TRBV6-1|TRBJ2-7|few|NA
CASTRGRQSYEQYF
TGTGCCAGCACCAGAGGTAGACAGTCCTACGAGCAGTACTTC
>TRBV28|TRBJ1-5|NA|NA
CASELSMGNQPQHF
TGTGCCAGCGAACTAAGTATGGGCAATCAGCCCCAGCATTTT
>TRBV20-1|TRBJ1-5|NA|NA
CSAPTRFGNNQPQHF
TGCAGTGCCCCAACGAGGTTCGGGAACAATCAGCCCCAGCATTTT
>TRBV28|TRBJ1-3|NA|NA
CASSLSGPGNTIYF
TGTGCCAGCAGTTTATCCGGGCCTGGAAACACCATATATTTT
>TRBV7-9|TRBJ2-3|few|NA
CASSSPLARSTDTQYF
TGTGCCAGCAGCTCGCCGCTAGCGCGAAGCACAGATACGCAGTATTTT
>TRBV4-1|TRBJ1-3|NA|NA
CASSQGEGVSGNTIYF
TGCGCCAGCAGCCAAGGGGAAGGAGTCTCTGGAAACACCATATATTTT
>TRBV2|TRBJ1-5|NA|NA
CASQGMAGGNQPQHF
TGTGCCAGCCAGGGTATGGCGGGGGGCAATCAGCCCCAGCATTTT
>TRBV9|TRBJ1-4|few|NA
CASSYDPTDKKLFF
TGTGCCAGCAGTTACGATCCGACAGACAAAAAACTGTTTTTT